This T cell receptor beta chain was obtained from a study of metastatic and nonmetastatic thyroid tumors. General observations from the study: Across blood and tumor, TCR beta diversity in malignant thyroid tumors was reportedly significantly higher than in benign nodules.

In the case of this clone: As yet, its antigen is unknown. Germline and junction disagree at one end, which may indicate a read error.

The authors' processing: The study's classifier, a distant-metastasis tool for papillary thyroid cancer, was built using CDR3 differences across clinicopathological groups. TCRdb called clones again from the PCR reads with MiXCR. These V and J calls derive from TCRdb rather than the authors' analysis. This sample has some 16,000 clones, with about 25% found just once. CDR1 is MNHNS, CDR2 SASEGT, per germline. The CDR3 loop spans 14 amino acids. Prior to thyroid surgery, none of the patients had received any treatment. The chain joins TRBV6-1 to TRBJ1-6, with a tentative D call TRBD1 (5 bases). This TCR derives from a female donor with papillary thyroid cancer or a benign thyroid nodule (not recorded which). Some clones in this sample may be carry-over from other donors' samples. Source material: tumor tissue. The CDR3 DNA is TGTGCCAGACTAGGGACCTCCTATAATTCACCCATCCACTTT. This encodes CARLGTSYNSPIHF.